This entry lists 19 T cell receptor beta chains sequenced from one sample in a study of cytomegalovirus exposure and HLA in healthy donors. The study ran its PCR with 60 Vbeta and 13 Jbeta primers. TCRdb's copy holds only in-frame clones and misses some; the assay was immunoSEQ multiplex PCR. This sample yields about 180,000 clones, of which about 79% are seen a single time; around 1.6% belongs to the top ten. Specimen: PBMCs. The origin of the receptors is a young man in good health and CMV-seronegative.

The rearrangement links TRBV13 to TRBJ2-7; TRBD1 matches 9 bases. The CDR3 contains 15 residues. From germline, CDR1 is PRHDT and CDR2 FYEKMQ (reference sequence). Trimming removed 4 bases from V and 5 bases from J; junction bases left unmatched: 9. The DNA of the CDR3 is TGTGCCAGCAGCTCTTGGACAGGGGAGCGCGACGAGCAGTACTTC. Translating gives CASSSWTGERDEQYF. Supplemented by reference TRBV13 and TRBJ2-7, the full variable domain reads AAGVIQSPRHLIKEKRETATLKCYPIPRHDTVYWYQQGPGQDPQFLISFYEKMQSDKGSIPDRFSAQQFSDYHSELNMSSLELGDSALYFCASSSWTGERDEQYFGPGTRLTVT.

This clone was observed a handful of times. The gene calls are TRBV6-5 and TRBJ1-1; D not resolved. V lost 6 bases and J lost 3, with 14 bases in between. Germline V CDR1 and CDR2: MNHEY, SVGAGI. This CDR3 region has 14 residues. CDR3 sequence (DNA): TGTGCCAGCAGATATTTAGGAGGAGACACTGAAGCTTTCTTT. Protein product: CASRYLGGDTEAFF.

This clone occurred once. J is TRBJ1-2 and V is TRBV28, with a tentative D call TRBD1 (6 bases). Germline loops: CDR1 MDHEN, CDR2 SYDVKM. The CDR3 has 14 amino acids. The V gene lost 5 bases and the J gene lost 4 bases, with 14 bases spanning the gap. CDR3 residues: CASSPSPGAYGYTF. CDR3 sequence (DNA): TGTGCCAGCAGTCCTTCACCAGGGGCCTATGGCTACACCTTC.

The chain joins TRBV2 to TRBJ1-2, with TRBD1 matching over 9 bases. CDR1 and CDR2 from the germline V gene are SNHLY and FYNNEI. There are 14 residues in the CDR3. V lost 4 bases and J lost 8; bases outside the gene matches: 8. DNA for the CDR3: TGTGCCAGCAGTGTACCGGGACAGGGCGAAGGCTACACCTTC. Residues: CASSVPGQGEGYTF.

For the CDR3, the DNA is TGTGCCAGCAGCTCTGACAGGGTGGGCCGGGAGACCCAGTACTTC. It is translated as CASSSDRVGRETQYF. The rearrangement uses TRBV7-3 and TRBJ2-5; TRBD1 aligns across 7 bases. Germline CDR1 and CDR2: SGHTA and FQGTGA. V trimming: 4 bases; J trimming: 5 bases; junction bases outside the gene matches: 10. The CDR3 runs to 15 residues.

The V call is TRBV6-1, the J call TRBJ1-5; D might be TRBD1 (5 bases). This CDR3 region has 16 residues. Per the germline V gene, CDR1 is MNHNS and CDR2 is SASEGT. Trimming shortened V by 4 bases and J by 2 bases, and 15 bases separated the two germline ends. The DNA for the CDR3 is TGTGCCAGCAGTGGCCGAGTGGGGGGTGGCAATCAGCCCCAGCATTTT. Amino acids: CASSGRVGGGNQPQHF.

Only one count was recorded for this clone. The CDR3 DNA follows: TGTGCCAGCAGTTACTTTGTGGGGGGGCCCTACGAGCAGTACTTC. It codes for CASSYFVGGPYEQYF. The genes are TRBV6-5 and TRBJ2-7; D may be TRBD2 (7 bases). Germline CDR1 reads MNHEY; CDR2 reads SVGAGI. The CDR3 sequence is 15 residues long. Between the trimmed V and J ends, which lost 1 base and 2 bases, there was a span of 12 bases.

The chain recombines TRBV5-1 with TRBJ2-7, with 7 bases aligning to TRBD1. CDR3 length: 15 amino acids. J was trimmed by 2 bases and V by 0 bases; bases with no gene match: 5. CDR1 and CDR2 from the germline V gene are SGHRS and YFSETQ. CDR3 sequence reads: CASSLGGTATYEQYF. The CDR3 DNA follows: TGCGCCAGCAGCTTGGGGGGGACAGCAACCTACGAGCAGTACTTC.

This chain connects TRBV5-1 to TRBJ1-1; 9 bases agree with TRBD1. The CDR3 contains 16 residues. Trimming at V came to 4 bases and at J to 4 bases, leaving 11 bases not matched to a gene. Germline values: CDR1 SGHRS, CDR2 YFSETQ. DNA of the CDR3: TGCGCCAGCAGCCGTTGGGGACAGGGTCCGGGCACTGAAGCTTTCTTT. Translated, it gives CASSRWGQGPGTEAFF.

CDR3 in amino acids: CASGSGGGYGYTF. The DNA for the CDR3 is TGTGCCAGCGGATCAGGGGGCGGCTATGGCTACACCTTC. V gene TRBV2 combines with J gene TRBJ1-2; 8 nucleotides line up with TRBD1. CDR1 SNHLY and CDR2 FYNNEI come from the germline V gene. The CDR3 covers 13 residues. Losses at the gene ends were 8 bases for V and 4 bases for J; bases not matched to a gene: 6.

The chain has TRBV12-5 and TRBJ2-1; 9 positions match TRBD2. Germline values: CDR1 LGHNT, CDR2 FRNRAP. V gave up 9 bases and J gave up 3 bases; unmatched junction bases: 3. This CDR3 contains 13 residues. Written as DNA, the CDR3 is TGTGCTAGCAGCGGGGGGAACTACAATGAGCAGTTCTTC. This encodes CASSGGNYNEQFF.

The V call is TRBV28, the J call TRBJ2-7; possibly TRBD1 for D (5 bases). V was clipped by 4 bases and J by 4 bases, with 17 bases between them. Germline V gene data show CDR1 as MDHEN and CDR2 as SYDVKM. CDR3 size: 15 residues. CDR3 nucleotide sequence: TGTGCCAGCAGTTCCCCCCCCAGGGTTGCGTACGAGCAGTACTTC. Amino acids: CASSSPPRVAYEQYF. Full variable domain (outside the CDR3, taken from reference TRBV28 and TRBJ2-7): DVKVTQSSRYLVKRTGEKVFLECVQDMDHENMFWYRQDPGLGLRLIYFSYDVKMKEKGDIPEGYSVSREKKERFSLILESASTNQTSMYLCASSSPPRVAYEQYFGPGTRLTVT.

The rearrangement uses TRBV5-1 and TRBJ2-2; 9 bases are a match to TRBD1. CDR1 and CDR2 (germline): SGHRS, YFSETQ. Losses at the gene ends were 0 bases for V and 6 bases for J; bases not matched to a gene: 9. The CDR3 covers 17 residues. The CDR3 DNA is TGCGCCAGCAGCTTGGGGGGGACAGGGTCTTCCCCCGGGGAGCTGTTTTTT. Amino acid sequence: CASSLGGTGSSPGELFF.

The chain carries TRBV19 and TRBJ1-2; TRBD1 might be the D (5 bases). This CDR3 comprises 12 residues. Trimming pared 8 bases from V and 2 bases from J, leaving 9 bases between. Germline-derived CDR1 and CDR2 are LNHDA and SQIVND (reference sequence). CDR3 protein: CASQDMNYGYTF. CDR3 DNA sequence: TGTGCCAGTCAGGACATGAACTATGGCTACACCTTC.

This clone was detected once. This chain joins TRBV28 and TRBJ1-5, with a possible D match to TRBD1 (5 bases). This CDR3 comprises 16 residues. The germline gives CDR1 MDHEN, CDR2 SYDVKM. The V end lost 1 base, the J end lost 6 bases, and 16 bases lay between the germline ends. CDR3 in amino acids: CASSLSSRAAGQPQHF. In DNA form, the CDR3 reads TGTGCCAGCAGTTTATCGAGCAGGGCGGCAGGTCAGCCCCAGCATTTT.

The V and J genes are TRBV2 and TRBJ1-2; D is unclear. The germline V gene has CDR1 SNHLY and CDR2 FYNNEI. The length of the CDR3 is 12 residues. V gave up 6 bases and J gave up 4 bases, with 9 bases separating them. This chain's CDR3 is CASRRGGYGYTF. CDR3 nucleotide sequence: TGTGCCAGCAGACGGGGAGGCTATGGCTACACCTTC.

This chain joins TRBV28 and TRBJ2-2; D unclear. Germline CDR1 and CDR2: MDHEN and SYDVKM. V was cut by 6 bases and J by 4 bases, with 9 bases left in between. The CDR3 has 13 residues. The CDR3 DNA reads as TGTGCCAGCAGGACTCTTCTCACCGGGGAGCTGTTTTTT. Its protein product is CASRTLLTGELFF.

The chain couples TRBV27 to TRBJ1-5, with D perhaps TRBD1 (5 bases). The CDR3 is 16 amino acids. In germline, CDR1 is MNHEY, CDR2 SMNVEV (reference sequence). Trimming left V 2 bases short and J 0 bases short, with 11 bases between. The CDR3 bases are TGTGCCAGCAGTTTACTGGCAGGGCTTAGCAATCAGCCCCAGCATTTT. Its protein is CASSLLAGLSNQPQHF.

In this sample, this clone turned up a few times. The V and J genes are TRBV27 and TRBJ1-2; 7 nucleotides match TRBD1. CDR3 length equals 12 residues. Germline V gives CDR1 MNHEY, CDR2 SMNVEV (reference sequence). The V segment lost 3 bases and the J segment 14 bases; nucleotides outside the gene matches: 9. The CDR3 region has the DNA TGTGCCAGCAGTTTTAGACAGGGTCAGTGGACCTTC. It yields the protein CASSFRQGQWTF.